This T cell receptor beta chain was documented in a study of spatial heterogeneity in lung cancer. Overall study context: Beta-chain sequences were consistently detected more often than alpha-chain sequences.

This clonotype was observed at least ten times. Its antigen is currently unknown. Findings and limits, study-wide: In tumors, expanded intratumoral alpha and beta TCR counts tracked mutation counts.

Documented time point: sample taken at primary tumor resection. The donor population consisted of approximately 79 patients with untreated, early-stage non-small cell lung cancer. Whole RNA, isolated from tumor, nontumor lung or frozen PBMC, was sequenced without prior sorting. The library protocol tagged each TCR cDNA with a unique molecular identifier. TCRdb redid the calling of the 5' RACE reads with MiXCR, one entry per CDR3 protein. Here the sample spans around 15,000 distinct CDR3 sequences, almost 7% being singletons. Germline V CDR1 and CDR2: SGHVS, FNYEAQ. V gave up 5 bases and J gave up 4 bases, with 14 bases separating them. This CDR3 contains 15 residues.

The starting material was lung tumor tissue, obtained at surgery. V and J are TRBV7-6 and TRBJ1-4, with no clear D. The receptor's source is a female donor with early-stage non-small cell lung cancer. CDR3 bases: TGTGCCAGCAGCCCAGGCGGACGGGGTAATGAAAAACTGTTTTTT. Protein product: CASSPGGRGNEKLFF.